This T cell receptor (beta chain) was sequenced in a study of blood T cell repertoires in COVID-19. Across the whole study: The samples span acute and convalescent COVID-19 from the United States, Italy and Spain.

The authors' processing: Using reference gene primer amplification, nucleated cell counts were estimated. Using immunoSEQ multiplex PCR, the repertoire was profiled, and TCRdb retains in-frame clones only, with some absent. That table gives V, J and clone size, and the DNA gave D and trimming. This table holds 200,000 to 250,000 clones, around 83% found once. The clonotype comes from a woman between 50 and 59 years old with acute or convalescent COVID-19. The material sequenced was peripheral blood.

This CDR3 reads CASSPGTASNNYGYTF. DNA for the CDR3: TGCGCCAGCAGCCCCGGGACAGCGTCTAATAACTATGGCTACACCTTC. This rearrangement joins TRBV5-1 to TRBJ1-2, with 7 nucleotides matching TRBD1. From germline, CDR1 is SGHRS and CDR2 YFSETQ. The length of the CDR3 is 16 residues. Trimming took 4 bases from V and 1 from J; bases not matched to a gene: 10.